This note documents a single TCR beta chain sequence. Its antigen is not identified. As to time point: persistent/refractory GD, antithyroid drugs over 5 years with positive TRAb. Generation of the TCR library employed RNA extracted from PBMCs. American Thyroid Association guidelines defined Graves' disease diagnosis. Patients were enrolled at an endocrinology department in Xi'an, China. The CDR3 is 16 residues long. The junction had 5 bases not matched to a gene; V was cut back by 3 bases and J by 3 bases. Germline V CDR1 and CDR2: SEHNR, FQNEAQ (reference sequence). Construction of the TCR beta libraries employed iRepertoire HTBI primers in conjunction with Arm-PCR of CDR3 regions. TCRdb passed the multiplex PCR reads through MiXCR, listing each CDR3 protein once. The sample has 650,000 to 700,000 distinct CDR3 sequences; around 30% are singletons. These data originate in a study of regulatory T cells in long-lasting Graves disease. Study-wide findings and caveats: Under persistent disease, TRBV28, TRBJ1-2 and TRBJ2-5 were used preferentially. Few sampled subjects may have lowered accuracy.

Sample: peripheral blood mononuclear cells (PBMCs), taken when the disease was refractory, from a patient treated with antithyroid drugs. The chain carries TRBV7-9 and TRBJ2-7, with 13 bases matching TRBD2. This TCR derives from a female donor with Graves disease. Here the CDR3 reads CASSLGLAGYVYEQYF. In nucleotides, the CDR3 is TGTGCCAGCAGCTTGGGACTAGCGGGATATGTCTACGAGCAGTACTTC.